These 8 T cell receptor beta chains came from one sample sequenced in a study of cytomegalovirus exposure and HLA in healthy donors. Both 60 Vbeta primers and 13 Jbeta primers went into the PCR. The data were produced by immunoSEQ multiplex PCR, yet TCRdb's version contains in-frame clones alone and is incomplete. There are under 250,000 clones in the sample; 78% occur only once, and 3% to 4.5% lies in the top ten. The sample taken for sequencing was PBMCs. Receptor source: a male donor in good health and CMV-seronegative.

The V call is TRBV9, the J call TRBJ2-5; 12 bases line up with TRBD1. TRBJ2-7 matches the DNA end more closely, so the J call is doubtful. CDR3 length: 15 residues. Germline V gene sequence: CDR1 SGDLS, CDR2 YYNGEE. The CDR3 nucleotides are TGTGCCAGCAGCCCCCGGGACAGGGGGCTCCACGAGCAGTACTTC. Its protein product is CASSPRDRGLHEQYF.

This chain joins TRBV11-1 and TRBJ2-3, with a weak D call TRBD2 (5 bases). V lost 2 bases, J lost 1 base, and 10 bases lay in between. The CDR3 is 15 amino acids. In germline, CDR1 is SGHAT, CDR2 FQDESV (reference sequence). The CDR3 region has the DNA TGTGCCAGCAGCTTAACGAATAGCGGCACAGATACGCAGTATTTT. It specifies CASSLTNSGTDTQYF.

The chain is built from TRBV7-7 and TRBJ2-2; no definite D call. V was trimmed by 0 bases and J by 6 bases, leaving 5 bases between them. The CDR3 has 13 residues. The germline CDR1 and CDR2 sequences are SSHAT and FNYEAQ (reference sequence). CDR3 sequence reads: CASSLAPSGELFF. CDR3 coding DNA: TGTGCCAGCAGCTTAGCCCCATCCGGGGAGCTGTTTTTT.

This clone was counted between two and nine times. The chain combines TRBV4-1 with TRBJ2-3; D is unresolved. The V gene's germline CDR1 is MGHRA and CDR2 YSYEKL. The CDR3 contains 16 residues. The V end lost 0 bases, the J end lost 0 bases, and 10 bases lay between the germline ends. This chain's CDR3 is CASSQDRHGSTDTQYF. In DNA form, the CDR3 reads TGCGCCAGCAGCCAAGATCGCCACGGGAGCACAGATACGCAGTATTTT.

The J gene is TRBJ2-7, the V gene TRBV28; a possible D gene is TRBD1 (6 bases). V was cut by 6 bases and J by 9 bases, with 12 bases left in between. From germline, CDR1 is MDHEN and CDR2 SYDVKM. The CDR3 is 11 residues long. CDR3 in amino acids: CASSWTAVQYF. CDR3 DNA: TGTGCCAGCAGCTGGACAGCGGTGCAGTACTTC.

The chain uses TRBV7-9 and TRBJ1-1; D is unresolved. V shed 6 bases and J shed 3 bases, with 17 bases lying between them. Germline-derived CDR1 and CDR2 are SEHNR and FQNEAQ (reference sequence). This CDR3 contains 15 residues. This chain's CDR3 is CASSLLGLMDTEAFF. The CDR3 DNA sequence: TGTGCCAGCAGTCTCCTCGGGTTAATGGACACTGAAGCTTTCTTT. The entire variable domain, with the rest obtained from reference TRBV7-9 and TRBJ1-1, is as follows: DTGVSQNPRHKITKRGQNVTFRCDPISEHNRLYWYRQTLGQGPEFLTYFQNEAQLEKSRLLSDRFSAERPKGSFSTLEIQRTEQGDSAMYLCASSLLGLMDTEAFFGQGTRLTVV.

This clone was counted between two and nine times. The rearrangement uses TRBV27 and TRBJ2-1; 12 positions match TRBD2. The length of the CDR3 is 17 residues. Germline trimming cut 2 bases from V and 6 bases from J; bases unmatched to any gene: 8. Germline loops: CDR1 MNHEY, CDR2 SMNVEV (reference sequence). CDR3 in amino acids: CASSLIGGTSGFNEQFF. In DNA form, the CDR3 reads TGTGCCAGCAGTTTAATCGGAGGGACTAGCGGGTTCAATGAGCAGTTCTTC.

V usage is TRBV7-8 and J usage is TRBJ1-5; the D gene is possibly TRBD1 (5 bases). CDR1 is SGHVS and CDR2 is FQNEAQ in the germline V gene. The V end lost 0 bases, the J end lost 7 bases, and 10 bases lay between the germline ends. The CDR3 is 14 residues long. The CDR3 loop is CASSLAVQEQPQHF. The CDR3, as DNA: TGTGCCAGCAGCTTAGCCGTACAGGAGCAGCCCCAGCATTTT.